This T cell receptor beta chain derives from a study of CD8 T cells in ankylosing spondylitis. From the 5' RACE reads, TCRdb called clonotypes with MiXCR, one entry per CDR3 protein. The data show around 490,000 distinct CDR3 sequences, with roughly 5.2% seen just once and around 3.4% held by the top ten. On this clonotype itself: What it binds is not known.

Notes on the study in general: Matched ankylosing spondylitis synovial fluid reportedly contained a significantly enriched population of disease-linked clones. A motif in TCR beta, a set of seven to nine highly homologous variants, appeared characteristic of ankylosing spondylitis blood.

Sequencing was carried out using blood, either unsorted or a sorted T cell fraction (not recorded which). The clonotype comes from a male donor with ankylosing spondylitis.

CDR3 in DNA: TGTGCCACCAGCACCCGACAGGCCCCCCACGAGCAGTACTTC. Translating it yields CATSTRQAPHEQYF. The chain carries TRBV15 and TRBJ2-7, with D possibly being TRBD1 (6 bases). V lost 4 bases to trimming and J lost 5 bases, with 15 bases between them. Germline V gene data show CDR1 as LNHNV and CDR2 as YYDKDF (reference sequence). The CDR3 has 14 residues.